This T cell receptor (beta chain) was profiled in a study of T cell repertoires in cytomegalovirus infection (dated by TCRdb to about 2019). About the study as a whole: The HLA type of each donor mattered for the analysis, because public TCR beta signatures pointed to carriage of CMV infection along with the matching HLA type.

Sequencing instrument: Illumina HiSeq 1500. TCRdb handled the public reads itself, with Q25 trimming in fastp and clone calling in MiXCR, and kept productive beta chains. Each CDR3 protein gets just one entry, which takes the most common genes and DNA from the rows behind it. The sample table lists hundreds of thousands of distinct CDR3 sequences, roughly a quarter of them with a count of one. Approximately 8.2% of the sample belongs to the ten largest clones. The germline V gene specifies SNHLY as CDR1 and FYNNEI as CDR2. The trim is 11 bases for V and 4 bases for J, with a gap of 17 bases between the germline ends. The CDR3, cysteine through phenylalanine, is 14 amino acids long. This entry keeps only the CDR3 DNA: 42 bases, framed from base 1. A word on this clonotype: Its antigen has not been determined. There are no base qualities to consult, and no much larger clone falls within one base.

Overall study outcomes, separate from this receptor: In both this cohort and an independent cohort of some 370 donors, the cumulative frequency of public TCR beta family members distinguished carriers of CMV infection plus the relevant HLA type. The ex vivo response was dominated by HLA-C-restricted CMV-specific TCR beta clonotypes, which also provided the single most frequent clonotype in two of eight donors.

The sample taken for sequencing was CD8+ T cells from PBMCs. The chain joins TRBV2 to TRBJ2-2; the D region possibly corresponds to TRBD1 (6 bases align). The receptor comes from a human donor in good health (CMV status not recorded). Some clones in this sample may be carry-over from other donors' samples. Here the CDR3 is given as CAPRGQTTTGELFF. The DNA is TGTGCCCCCAGGGGCCAAACAACCACCGGGGAGCTGTTTTTT.